The 18 T cell receptor beta chains given below trace back to one sample, sequenced in a study of beta chain features in type 1 diabetes. All of the isolated RNA was reverse transcribed, so expressed TCRB transcripts were sequenced. The protocol was immunoSEQ multiplex PCR, while the TCRdb copy is restricted to in-frame clones and leaves out a portion. The sample includes over 65,000 clones, 25% to 35% of them seen just once. The material sequenced was stem cell memory CD4+ T cells from blood. Source of these receptors: a woman aged 18-29 years in good health.

The chain has TRBV2 and TRBJ2-1, with 9 bases aligning to TRBD1. CDR3 length: 13 amino acids. The V and J ends lost 7 bases and 9 bases, in that order; junction bases with no gene match: 7. Germline CDR1 and CDR2: SNHLY and FYNNEI. As DNA, the CDR3 is TGTGCCAGCACCGCGGGACAGGGCATTGAGCAGTTCTTC. It specifies CASTAGQGIEQFF.

The CDR3 nucleotides read TGTGCCAGCAGCCTGAATTACGAGGAGCAGTTCTTC. Translating gives CASSLNYEEQFF. V is TRBV11-2 and J is TRBJ2-1, with unresolved D. The CDR3 totals 12 residues. Germline values: CDR1 SGHAT, CDR2 FQNNGV. V shed 5 bases and J shed 10 bases, with 12 bases lying between them.

This chain uses TRBV19 with TRBJ1-6, with D possibly matching TRBD1 (5 bases). The CDR3 extends over 17 amino acids. Germline V CDR1 and CDR2: LNHDA, SQIVND (reference sequence). With 5 bases removed from V and 1 base from J, the gap between germline ends came to 15 bases. The CDR3 region is CASSPRGSRSYNSPLHF. CDR3 bases: TGTGCCAGTAGTCCTCGGGGGAGTCGGTCCTATAATTCACCCCTCCACTTT.

There are a few counts of this clone. This chain joins TRBV7-2 and TRBJ2-3, with 9 bases identical to TRBD1. Germline lookup yields CDR1 SGHTA and CDR2 FQGNSA. This CDR3 region has 15 residues. The V gene end was trimmed by 3 bases and the J gene end by 5 bases; junction bases not matched to a gene: 6. CDR3 in DNA: TGTGCCAGCAGCTTCCTAACAGGGGGCGTAGATACGCAGTATTTT. It specifies CASSFLTGGVDTQYF.

This clone occurred a few times. The chain recombines TRBV30 with TRBJ2-5; D gene ambiguous. This CDR3 has 13 residues. V shed 4 bases and J shed 4 bases, with 13 bases lying between them. Germline V CDR1 and CDR2: GTSNPN, SVGIG (reference sequence). The CDR3 nucleotides read TGTGCCTGGATTAGGAGATCTGGAGAGACCCAGTACTTC. It yields the protein CAWIRRSGETQYF.

The CDR3 region is CASSLQRGSAYNEQFF. The DNA for the CDR3 is TGCGCCAGCAGCCTCCAAAGAGGGAGTGCTTACAATGAGCAGTTCTTC. The chain recombines TRBV4-1 with TRBJ2-1; possibly TRBD2 for D (5 bases). Per the germline V gene, CDR1 is MGHRA and CDR2 is YSYEKL. The CDR3 is 16 residues long. Between the trimmed V and J ends, which lost 4 bases and 4 bases, there was a span of 17 bases.

This sequence joins TRBV5-6 and TRBJ2-7; D call uncertain. The CDR3 spans 12 residues. The germline V gene encodes CDR1 SGHDT and CDR2 YYEEEE. V lost 0 bases and J 2 bases, leaving 3 bases between the germline ends. The CDR3 reads CASSLAAYEQYF. DNA of the CDR3: TGTGCCAGCAGCTTGGCGGCCTACGAGCAGTACTTC.

The chain couples TRBV4-3 to TRBJ1-2; 7 nucleotides agree with TRBD1. The V gene end was trimmed by 0 bases and the J gene end by 8 bases; junction bases not matched to a gene: 12. The germline CDR1 and CDR2 sequences are LGHNA and YSLEER. The CDR3 covers 16 residues. DNA of the CDR3: TGCGCCAGCAGCCAAGAAATCGGGAGGGGGCGAGGGGGCTACACCTTC. Translated: CASSQEIGRGRGGYTF.

This sequence joins TRBV4-3 and TRBJ1-1; D gene unclear. CDR1 is LGHNA, CDR2 YSLEER, per germline. Trimming stripped 1 base from V and 1 base from J, with 10 bases between. The CDR3 runs to 15 residues. The CDR3 is CASSQVGSRNTEAFF. The CDR3 nucleotides read TGCGCCAGCAGCCAAGTGGGCTCCAGGAACACTGAAGCTTTCTTT.

This clone occurred a few times. The chain couples TRBV5-6 to TRBJ1-5; no firm D call. V lost 1 base and J 4 bases, leaving 9 bases between the germline ends. Per germline, CDR1 SGHDT and CDR2 YYEEEE. This CDR3 is built from 14 residues. The CDR3 nucleotides are TGTGCCAGCAGCTTGCGAGGCGGGAATCAGCCCCAGCATTTT. It codes for CASSLRGGNQPQHF.

The chain combines TRBV5-1 with TRBJ2-5; D remains ambiguous. CDR1 is SGHRS and CDR2 is YFSETQ in the germline V gene. With 1 base removed from V and 5 bases from J, the gap between germline ends came to 9 bases. There are 13 residues in the CDR3. The CDR3, as DNA: TGCGCCAGCAGCTTGTCATCCATGGAGACCCAGTACTTC. Translated, it gives CASSLSSMETQYF.

The rearrangement uses TRBV5-1 and TRBJ2-7; D remains ambiguous. CDR1 is SGHRS, CDR2 YFSETQ, per germline. Trimming pared 1 base from V and 2 bases from J, leaving 10 bases between. The CDR3 covers 14 residues. The CDR3 nucleotides are TGCGCCAGCAGCTTGAGCACAGATACCTACGAGCAGTACTTC. This gives the protein CASSLSTDTYEQYF.

The gene calls are TRBV5-4 and TRBJ2-2; TRBD2 matches at 9 bases. V shed 3 bases, J shed 5 bases, and the junction held 5 bases outside the gene matches. CDR1 SGHNT and CDR2 YYREEE come from the germline V gene (reference sequence). This CDR3 contains 15 residues. CDR3 DNA sequence: TGTGCCAGCAGCTCCAGCGGGGGGAGGACCGGGGAGCTGTTTTTT. It codes for CASSSSGGRTGELFF. The full variable domain, in which reference TRBV5-4 and TRBJ2-2 provide the parts outside the CDR3, is ETGVTQSPTHLIKTRGQQVTLRCSSQSGHNTVSWYQQALGQGPQFIFQYYREEENGRGNFPPRFSGLQFPNYSSELNVNALELDDSALYLCASSSSGGRTGELFFGEGSRLTVL.

The rearrangement links TRBV5-1 to TRBJ1-3; no reliable D call. Trimming cost V 4 bases and J 1 base, with 9 bases left between them. CDR1 and CDR2 from the germline V gene are SGHRS and YFSETQ. There are 14 residues in the CDR3. The CDR3 region has the DNA TGCGCCAGCAGCGTAGGGAGTTCTGGAAACACCATATATTTT. It codes for CASSVGSSGNTIYF.

The V call is TRBV5-1, the J call TRBJ1-1; maybe TRBD1 (5 bases). The V and J ends lost 2 bases and 1 base respectively, with 15 bases between them. CDR1 SGHRS and CDR2 YFSETQ come from the germline V gene. The CDR3 extends over 16 amino acids. CDR3 coding DNA: TGCGCCAGCAGCTTTGGTCCGGGACTGCCGAACACTGAAGCTTTCTTT. Translated, it gives CASSFGPGLPNTEAFF.

The rearrangement joins TRBV5-4 to TRBJ2-2, with D unclear. Per the germline V gene, CDR1 is SGHNT and CDR2 is YYREEE (reference sequence). This CDR3 is built from 15 residues. V lost 1 base and J 6 bases, leaving 13 bases between the germline ends. The CDR3 loop reads CASSLNSGTSGELFF. The CDR3, as DNA: TGTGCCAGCAGCTTGAACAGTGGAACCTCCGGGGAGCTGTTTTTT.

This clone was counted a few times. The rearrangement uses TRBV7-3 and TRBJ2-5, with D possibly matching TRBD2 (5 bases). Trimming pared 2 bases from V and 5 bases from J, leaving 9 bases between. This CDR3 has 13 residues. Germline V CDR1 and CDR2: SGHTA, FQGTGA. The CDR3 DNA reads TGTGCCAGCAGCTTAGAGGGTTCGGAGACCCAGTACTTC. Its protein is CASSLEGSETQYF.

CDR3 residues: CASSPRQNNEQFF. Written as DNA, the CDR3 is TGCGCCAGCAGCCCACGACAGAACAATGAGCAGTTCTTC. V usage is TRBV4-1 and J usage is TRBJ2-1; D perhaps matches TRBD1 (5 bases). Per germline, CDR1 MGHRA and CDR2 YSYEKL. CDR3 length: 13 amino acids. Trimming removed 4 bases from V and 5 bases from J, with 9 bases in between.